Here is one T cell receptor beta chain with its context. Its antigen is unidentified. This sample was taken from a study of beta chain features in type 1 diabetes. The study, taken as a whole, reports: High-TCR-expressing cells could be over-represented by cDNA sequencing.

Sequenced material consisted of expressed TCRB transcripts (all of the isolated RNA was reverse transcribed). The data were produced by immunoSEQ multiplex PCR, yet TCRdb's version contains in-frame clones alone and is incomplete. Among 810,000 or so clones listed, under 20% were seen once. This CDR3 has 17 residues. The V gene lost 1 base and the J gene lost 1 base, with 13 bases spanning the gap. In germline, CDR1 is MGHRA, CDR2 YSYEKL. The receptor comes from a woman aged 18 to 35 in good health. The rearrangement uses TRBV4-1 and TRBJ1-4; perhaps TRBD1 as D (6 bases). Sequencing input: naive CD4+ T cells from blood. The CDR3 protein is CASSQGFARGTNEKLFF. Here the CDR3 DNA reads TGCGCCAGCAGCCAAGGGTTCGCCAGGGGAACTAATGAAAAACTGTTTTTT.